The clone carrying this TCR beta chain was counted once. Its antigen remains unidentified. Stated treatment: 19 received Ad26.COV2.S at low or high dose, single or two shots; 5 received placebo; per-sample allocation not given. Sampling occurred on day 63 after the first vaccine or placebo injection. The data were taken from a study of Ad26.COV2.S vaccination and SARS-CoV-2 variants. Study-level points and caveats: Recipients of vaccine and of placebo showed similar breadth of their non-spike TCR repertoires.

Assay: immunoSEQ multiplex PCR; the TCRdb copy retains only in-frame clones and omits some. Here the sample spans some 320,000 clones, 86% being singletons. Germline CDR1 and CDR2: KGHSH and LQKENI. Trimming shortened V by 1 base and J by 7 bases, and 13 bases separated the two germline ends. The CDR3 is 15 amino acids. The source is a person between 18 and 65 years old who received the Ad26.COV2.S COVID-19 vaccine or a placebo. The input for sequencing was peripheral blood, taken in a trial of Ad26.COV2.S vaccine versus placebo. The V and J genes are TRBV18 and TRBJ1-4; D gene ambiguous. DNA of the CDR3: TGTGCCAGCTCACCACAGAGCACTATCTCTGAAAAACTGTTTTTT. It yields the protein CASSPQSTISEKLFF.